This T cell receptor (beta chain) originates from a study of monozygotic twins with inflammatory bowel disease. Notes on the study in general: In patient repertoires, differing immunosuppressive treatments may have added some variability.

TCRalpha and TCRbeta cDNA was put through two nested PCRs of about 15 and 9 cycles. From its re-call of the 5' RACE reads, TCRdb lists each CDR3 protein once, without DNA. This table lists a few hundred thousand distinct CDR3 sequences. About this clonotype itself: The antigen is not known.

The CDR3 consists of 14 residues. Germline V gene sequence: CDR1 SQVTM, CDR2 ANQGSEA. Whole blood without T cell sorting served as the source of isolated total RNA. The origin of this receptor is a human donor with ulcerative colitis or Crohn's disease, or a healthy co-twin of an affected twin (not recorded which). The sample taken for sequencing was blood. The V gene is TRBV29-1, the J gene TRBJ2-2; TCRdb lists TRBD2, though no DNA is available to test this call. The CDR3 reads CSAWRAAPTGELFF.